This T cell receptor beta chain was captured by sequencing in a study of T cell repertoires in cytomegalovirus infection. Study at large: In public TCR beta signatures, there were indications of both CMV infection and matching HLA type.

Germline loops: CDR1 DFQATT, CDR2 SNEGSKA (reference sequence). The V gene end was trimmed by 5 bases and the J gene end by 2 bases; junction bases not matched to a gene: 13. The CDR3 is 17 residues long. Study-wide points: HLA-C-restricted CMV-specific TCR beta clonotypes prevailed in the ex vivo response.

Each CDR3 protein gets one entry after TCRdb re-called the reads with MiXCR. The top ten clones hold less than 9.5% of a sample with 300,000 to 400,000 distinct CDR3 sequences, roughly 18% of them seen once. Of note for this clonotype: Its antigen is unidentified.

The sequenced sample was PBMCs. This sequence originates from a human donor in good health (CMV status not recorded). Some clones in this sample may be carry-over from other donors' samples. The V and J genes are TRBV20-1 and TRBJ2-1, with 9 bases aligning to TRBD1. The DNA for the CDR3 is TGCAGTGCTTTCGGGACAGGGCCCTCACCCACCTACAATGAGCAGTTCTTC. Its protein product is CSAFGTGPSPTYNEQFF.